The 25 T cell receptor beta chains given below trace back to one sample, sequenced in a study of post-analysis software for immune sequencing data. Points from the study as a whole: Patients had higher frequencies than controls of about 5 TRBV segments, including TRBV5-6, TRBV5-1 and TRBV20-1.

The library was made from cDNA and included unique molecular identifiers. TCRdb itself ran the PCR reads through MiXCR, one entry per CDR3 protein. Here the sample spans around 770,000 distinct CDR3 sequences, under 60% being singletons. No antigen is known for these receptors. The sequenced sample was blood. The receptors stem from a girl aged 5-17 years with multiple sclerosis.

V gene TRBV20-1 combines with J gene TRBJ1-5, with D possibly matching TRBD1 (6 bases). CDR3 length equals 13 residues. V dropped 3 bases and J dropped 6 bases, with 12 bases sitting between them. Germline CDR1 and CDR2: DFQATT and SNEGSKA (reference sequence). In nucleotides, the CDR3 is TGCAGTGCTAGGCGCAGGGGCGGTCAGCCCCAGCATTTT. Translated, it gives CSARRRGGQPQHF.

The V call is TRBV4-1, the J call TRBJ2-7; D may match TRBD1 or TRBD2 (6 bases each). The DNA matches TRBJ2-5 better at its end, which makes the J call doubtful. CDR3 length equals 16 residues. CDR1 and CDR2 from the germline V gene are MGHRA and YSYEKL. The chain's CDR3 is CASSQEGGLTDETQYF. As DNA, the CDR3 is TGCGCCAGCAGCCAAGAAGGGGGGCTTACGGACGAGACCCAGTACTTC.

V is TRBV7-2 and J is TRBJ2-3, with D unresolved. The V end lost 1 base, the J end lost 2 bases, and 10 bases lay between the germline ends. Germline-derived CDR1 and CDR2 are SGHTA and FQGNSA. The CDR3 runs 15 residues. For the CDR3, the DNA is TGTGCCAGCAGCTTAGGTTTATTTTCCACAGATACGCAGTATTTT. Translation: CASSLGLFSTDTQYF.

This rearrangement joins TRBV20-1 to TRBJ2-3; no firm D call. CDR1 is DFQATT and CDR2 is SNEGSKA in the germline V gene (reference sequence). Deletions cut 1 base from V and 14 bases from J, with 13 bases between. The CDR3 extends over 11 amino acids. In DNA form, the CDR3 reads TGCAGTGCTAGAGGCCCCCGAGGCGCGTATTTT. Encoded protein: CSARGPRGAYF.

This clonotype was detected a few times. The V call is TRBV6-1, the J call TRBJ2-1; D gene uncertain. The CDR3 is 14 residues long. V was trimmed by 4 bases and J by 5 bases, leaving 12 bases between them. Germline CDR1 MNHNS, CDR2 SASEGT. This chain's CDR3 is CASSGPPDHNEQFF. For the CDR3, the DNA is TGTGCCAGCAGTGGACCCCCGGACCACAATGAGCAGTTCTTC.

The chain joins TRBV7-2 to TRBJ2-1; 7 nucleotides align to TRBD2. The DNA matches TRBJ2-7 better at its end, which makes the J call doubtful. The CDR3 covers 15 residues. Germline CDR1 and CDR2: SGHTA and FQGNSA. The CDR3 loop reads CASSPIPGGSYEQYF. Here the CDR3 DNA reads TGTGCCAGCAGCCCAATTCCGGGGGGTTCCTACGAGCAGTACTTC.

The chain has TRBV27 and TRBJ2-3; D not resolved. Trimming left V 5 bases short and J 1 base short, with 16 bases between. The germline gives CDR1 MNHEY, CDR2 SMNVEV (reference sequence). CDR3 length: 16 residues. In nucleotides, the CDR3 is TGTGCCAGCAGTCCCGGCTGGCAGGTAGGCACAGATACGCAGTATTTT. It specifies CASSPGWQVGTDTQYF.

This clonotype was counted a few times. J is TRBJ2-5 and V is TRBV12-3 or TRBV12-4, with 9 nucleotides matching TRBD2. The CDR3 sequence is 16 residues long. Germline trimming cut 6 bases from V and 1 base from J; bases unmatched to any gene: 9. CDR3 coding DNA: TGTGCCAGCAGCCGCGAGACTAGCGGAGCCCAAGAGACCCAGTACTTC. It specifies CASSRETSGAQETQYF.

The rearrangement joins TRBV6-2 or TRBV6-3 to TRBJ1-2, with unresolved D. V was shortened by 6 bases and J by 2 bases, with 7 bases between the two germline ends. This CDR3 has 12 residues. Per the germline V gene, CDR1 is MNHEY and CDR2 is SVGEGT. CDR3 in DNA: TGTGCCAGCAGACTAACAAACTATGGCTACACCTTC. It encodes CASRLTNYGYTF.

The chain combines TRBV6-6 with TRBJ2-5; 12 nucleotides align to TRBD2. The CDR3 is 16 amino acids. The V gene's germline CDR1 is MNHNY and CDR2 SVGAGI (reference sequence). Germline trimming cut 4 bases from V and 2 bases from J; bases unmatched to any gene: 5. For the CDR3, the DNA is TGTGCCAGCAGTTTCCCCGGGACTAGCGGGCAAGAGACCCAGTACTTC. Residues: CASSFPGTSGQETQYF.

V usage is TRBV6-5 and J usage is TRBJ1-1, with a tentative D call TRBD1 (6 bases). In germline, CDR1 is MNHEY, CDR2 SVGAGI. Trimming pared 5 bases from V and 6 bases from J, leaving 13 bases between. The CDR3 has 13 residues. The CDR3: CASSGTGRSEAFF. DNA for the CDR3: TGTGCCAGCAGTGGTACAGGGAGGTCTGAAGCTTTCTTT.

As for this clonotype: At one end, the junction sequence differs from germline, possibly due to a read error. The V and J genes are TRBV28 and TRBJ2-3; 11 bases line up with TRBD2. The CDR3 sequence is 19 residues long. From germline, CDR1 is MDHEN and CDR2 SYDVKM. The CDR3: CASSPRFGTSGGGTGTQYF. In DNA, the CDR3 is TGTGCCAGCAGTCCGAGATTCGGGACTAGCGGAGGAGGGACAGGTACGCAGTATTTT.

This clonotype has more than one count but fewer than ten. The CDR3 DNA is TGTGCCAGCAGCTCCGGGACAGGGGTCTACAATGAGCAGTTCTTC. Protein: CASSSGTGVYNEQFF. The chain carries TRBV11-2 and TRBJ2-1; TRBD1 agrees at 10 bases. CDR1 and CDR2 (germline): SGHAT, FQNNGV. The junction had 3 bases not matched to a gene; V was cut back by 4 bases and J by 3 bases. The CDR3 length is 15 residues.

The rearrangement links TRBV20-1 to TRBJ2-1; 8 nucleotides match TRBD2. Germline trimming cut 6 bases from V and 0 bases from J; bases unmatched to any gene: 7. This CDR3 contains 15 residues. Germline V CDR1 and CDR2: DFQATT, SNEGSKA (reference sequence). This CDR3 is CSATESGSSYNEQFF. In DNA form, the CDR3 reads TGCAGTGCCACAGAGAGCGGGAGCTCCTACAATGAGCAGTTCTTC.

This clonotype was picked up one time. The genes are TRBV2 and TRBJ2-1; 8 bases align to TRBD2. The V gene's germline CDR1 is SNHLY and CDR2 FYNNEI. This CDR3 is built from 14 residues. The junction had 5 bases not matched to a gene; V was cut back by 4 bases and J by 6 bases. CDR3 region: CASSAPGTSNEQFF. The CDR3 DNA reads as TGTGCCAGCAGTGCCCCCGGGACTAGCAATGAGCAGTTCTTC.

The V call is TRBV4-3, the J call TRBJ2-3, with TRBD2 matching 8 bases. Germline V gene sequence: CDR1 LGHNA, CDR2 YSLEER. The V gene end was trimmed by 1 base and the J gene end by 6 bases; junction bases not matched to a gene: 6. This CDR3 is built from 15 residues. The CDR3: CASSQASGPGDTQYF. CDR3 DNA sequence: TGCGCCAGCAGCCAAGCTAGCGGGCCGGGGGATACGCAGTATTTT.

Of note for this clonotype: At one boundary the junction diverges from the germline segment, which might be a read error. The CDR3 DNA reads TGTGCCAGCAGTTTGGGGGGCGAGGGAAACACCAGATATTTT. This translates into CASSLGGEGNTRYF. The chain joins TRBV12-3 or TRBV12-4 to TRBJ1-3, with D tentatively TRBD1 (6 bases). CDR3 length equals 14 residues.

This chain uses TRBV19 with TRBJ2-4, with 7 bases aligning to TRBD1. The CDR3 contains 14 residues. J lost 13 bases, V lost 5 bases, and 14 bases had no gene match. Germline loops: CDR1 LNHDA, CDR2 SQIVND (reference sequence). In nucleotides, the CDR3 is TGTGCCAGTAGTTTCGGGACAGTCGGTGGGGAGCAGTACTTC. The encoded protein is CASSFGTVGGEQYF.

The chain links TRBV6-2 or TRBV6-3 to TRBJ2-5; D tentatively fits TRBD1 or TRBD2 (5 bases each). The V and J ends lost 2 bases and 11 bases respectively, with 18 bases between them. This CDR3 spans 14 amino acids. Germline CDR1 is MNHEY and CDR2 is SVGEGT. CDR3 protein: CASSYGTPRWEQYF. DNA of the CDR3: TGTGCCAGCAGTTACGGGACCCCGCGGTGGGAGCAGTACTTC.

The chain employs TRBV4-2 and TRBJ2-6; TRBD2 is a possible D gene (6 bases). The CDR3 length is 18 residues. Germline lookup yields CDR1 LGHNA and CDR2 YNFKEQ. V was clipped by 0 bases and J by 2 bases, with 14 bases between them. The CDR3 protein is CASSQEGGRNAGANVLTF. DNA for the CDR3: TGTGCCAGCAGCCAAGAAGGAGGGAGAAACGCTGGGGCCAACGTCCTGACTTTC.

The gene calls are TRBV29-1 and TRBJ2-1; 11 nucleotides agree with TRBD2. Germline V gives CDR1 SQVTM, CDR2 ANQGSEA. This CDR3 is built from 14 residues. The junction had 8 bases not matched to a gene; V was cut back by 7 bases and J by 6 bases. The CDR3: CSADGTSGINEQFF. CDR3 bases: TGCAGCGCCGACGGGACTAGCGGCATCAATGAGCAGTTCTTC.

This clonotype turned up a few times. The chain is built from TRBV15 and TRBJ1-2; D not resolved. This CDR3 has 13 residues. V gave up 0 bases and J gave up 4 bases, with 6 bases separating them. Germline V gene data show CDR1 as LNHNV and CDR2 as YYDKDF (reference sequence). The CDR3, as DNA: TGTGCCACCAGCAGAGATCTGTCCTATGGCTACACCTTC. This sequence encodes CATSRDLSYGYTF. The full variable domain, completed using reference TRBV15 and TRBJ1-2, is DAMVIQNPRYQVTQFGKPVTLSCSQTLNHNVMYWYQQKSSQAPKLLFHYYDKDFNNEADTPDNFQSRRPNTSFCFLDIRSPGLGDTAMYLCATSRDLSYGYTFGSGTRLTVV.

V usage is TRBV20-1 and J usage is TRBJ2-5; 14 bases are shared with TRBD2. The CDR3 has 15 amino acids. Germline V CDR1 and CDR2: DFQATT, SNEGSKA (reference sequence). The V gene end was trimmed by 5 bases and the J gene end by 1 base; junction bases not matched to a gene: 3. The CDR3 is CSALGLAGGQETQYF. CDR3 sequence (DNA): TGCAGTGCTCTAGGACTAGCGGGAGGCCAAGAGACCCAGTACTTC.

The chain employs TRBV9 and TRBJ2-3; 10 bases line up with TRBD1. The germline CDR1 and CDR2 sequences are SGDLS and YYNGEE. This CDR3 contains 15 residues. The ends lost 0 bases at V and 4 bases at J; junction bases unmatched: 2. This chain's CDR3 is CASSVVGQGADTQYF. The CDR3 region has the DNA TGTGCCAGCAGCGTAGTTGGACAGGGGGCAGATACGCAGTATTTT. The whole variable domain, remainder taken from reference TRBV9 and TRBJ2-3, is DSGVTQTPKHLITATGQRVTLRCSPRSGDLSVYWYQQSLDQGLQFLIQYYNGEERAKGNILERFSAQQFPDLHSELNLSSLELGDSALYFCASSVVGQGADTQYFGPGTRLTVL.

With respect to this clonotype: The junction does not match germline at one end; this may be a read error. The rearrangement uses TRBV7-9 and TRBJ1-4, with 7 bases aligning to TRBD1. The germline V gene has CDR1 SEHNR and CDR2 FQNEAQ (reference sequence). The CDR3 is 15 residues long. CDR3 DNA: TGTACCAGCAGCGCCCGGGACAGAAGTAATGAAAAACTGTTTTTT. It is translated as CTSSARDRSNEKLFF.